This T cell receptor (beta chain) was sequenced for a study of spatial heterogeneity in lung cancer. Study-level findings and limits: Ubiquitous, expanded tumor-derived TCRs were more frequently observed in blood at resection than at follow-up.

Time point defined: sample taken at primary tumor resection. Whole RNA from tumor, nontumor lung or frozen PBMC was sequenced unsorted. One entry per CDR3 protein results from TCRdb running MiXCR on the 5' RACE reads. This sample carries roughly 80,000 distinct CDR3 sequences, approximately 12% of them seen once, and the ten largest clones take 3.5% to 5.5%. The CDR3 consists of 14 residues. CDR1 is SGHNT and CDR2 is YYREEE in the germline V gene (reference sequence). V dropped 4 bases and J dropped 3; count of bases not matched to a gene: 7. With respect to this clonotype: Its antigen is not identified.

The chain uses TRBV5-4 and TRBJ2-7, with TRBD1 matching over 7 bases. The origin of this receptor is a male donor with early-stage non-small cell lung cancer. Sample: PBMCs, taken at surgery. Here the CDR3 DNA reads TGTGCCAGCAGCCCGCCCGACAGGGTCTACGAGCAGTACTTC. Protein sequence: CASSPPDRVYEQYF.